Below, one TCR beta chain is given with its context. CD8+ and CD4+ T cells from blood underwent TCR beta sequencing, which was carried out in a high-throughput format. Healthy donors constituted the control group, matched for age and sex. These data are taken from a study of CD8 T cells in Susac syndrome. V dropped 0 bases and J dropped 1; count of bases not matched to a gene: 4. Germline loops: CDR1 SGHRS, CDR2 YFSETQ. This CDR3 has 17 residues. RNA totalling roughly 0.45 to 1 ug underwent reverse transcription with random hexamers. Amplification of TCR beta CDR3 by immunoSEQ multiplex PCR spanned 54 Vbeta and 13 Jbeta. Via MiXCR, TCRdb re-called the immunoSEQ multiplex PCR reads, giving one row per CDR3 protein. The table records tens of thousands of distinct CDR3 sequences, approximately 94% of them present only once.

The genes are TRBV5-1 and TRBJ2-1; 10 bases are shared with TRBD2. The receptor's source is a human donor in good health. Sequenced: CD8+ T cells from PBMCs. CDR3 region: CASSLDLAGASYNEQFF. The CDR3 nucleotides read TGCGCCAGCAGCTTGGATCTAGCGGGGGCTTCCTACAATGAGCAGTTCTTC.